This T cell receptor (beta chain) was found in a study of blood T cells in healthy people across ages. A sample-barcoded 5' primer and a J-beta primer mix were used in a second PCR of about 7 to 11 cycles. Every individual sample yielded 3 million or more paired-end reads (each containing CDR3). One entry per CDR3 protein results from TCRdb running MiXCR on the 5' RACE reads. The table lists about a million distinct CDR3 sequences, roughly 47% of them singletons. The CDR3 is 15 amino acids. The junction had 10 bases not matched to a gene; V was cut back by 4 bases and J by 5 bases. CDR1 is SGDLS and CDR2 is YYNGEE in the germline V gene.

The sequence derives from an older woman in good health. V is TRBV9 and J is TRBJ2-3; 7 bases are shared with TRBD2. The sequencing sample was made of blood. In DNA form, the CDR3 reads TGTGCCAGCAGCTTTCGAGGGAGGGAGGGAGATACGCAGTATTTT. It codes for CASSFRGREGDTQYF.